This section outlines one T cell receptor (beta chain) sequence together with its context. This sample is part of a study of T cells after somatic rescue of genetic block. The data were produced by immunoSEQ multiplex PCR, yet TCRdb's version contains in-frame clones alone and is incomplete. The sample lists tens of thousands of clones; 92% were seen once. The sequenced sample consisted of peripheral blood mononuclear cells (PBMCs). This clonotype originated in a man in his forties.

The CDR3 DNA sequence: TGTGCCAGCAGAAACAGGGGAGCTGGAAACACCATATATTTT. This sequence encodes CASRNRGAGNTIYF. This chain joins TRBV6-5 and TRBJ1-3; 7 bases line up with TRBD1. J lost 2 bases, V lost 6 bases, and 4 bases had no gene match. In germline, CDR1 is MNHEY, CDR2 SVGAGI. CDR3 size: 14 residues.